There are a few counts of the clone carrying this T cell receptor beta chain. As yet, its antigen is unknown. Time point reported: 2014-2015 season, pre-vaccination. Excluded were substance abuse, HIV/AIDS, active cancer, immunomodulatory drugs and active illness. This sample was included in a study of follicular helper T cells after annual influenza vaccination. The CDR3 is 17 amino acids. The V end was cut by 2 bases, the J end by 7 bases, with 18 bases between. The germline CDR1 and CDR2 sequences are WSHSY and SAAADI. Using immunoSEQ multiplex PCR, the repertoire was profiled, and TCRdb retains in-frame clones only, with some absent. In the table there are approximately 13,000 clones, around 80% of which are singletons. Findings of the study overall: Yearly vaccinations repeatedly recalled conserved clonotypes in ICOS+CD38+ cTfh.

The sequences come from CXCR5- memory CD4+ T cells sorted from blood, collected on the day of influenza vaccination. This TCR derives from an adult who received the influenza vaccine. This rearrangement joins TRBV10-2 to TRBJ1-6; unclear D gene. The DNA of the CDR3 is TGCGCCAGCAGTGAGGTCGTATCGGTCTTAGGAAATTCACCCCTCCACTTT. Translation gives CASSEVVSVLGNSPLHF.